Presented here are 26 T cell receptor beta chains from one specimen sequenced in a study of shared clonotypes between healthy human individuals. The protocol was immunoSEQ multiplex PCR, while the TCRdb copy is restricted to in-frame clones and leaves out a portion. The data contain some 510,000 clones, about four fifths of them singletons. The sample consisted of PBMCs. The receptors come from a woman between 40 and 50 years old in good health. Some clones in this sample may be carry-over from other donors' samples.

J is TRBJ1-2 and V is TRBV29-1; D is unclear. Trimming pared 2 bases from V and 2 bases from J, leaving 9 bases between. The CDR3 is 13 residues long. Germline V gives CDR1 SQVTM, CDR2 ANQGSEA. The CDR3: CSVESGANYGYTF. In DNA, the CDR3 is TGCAGCGTTGAATCGGGCGCCAACTATGGCTACACCTTC.

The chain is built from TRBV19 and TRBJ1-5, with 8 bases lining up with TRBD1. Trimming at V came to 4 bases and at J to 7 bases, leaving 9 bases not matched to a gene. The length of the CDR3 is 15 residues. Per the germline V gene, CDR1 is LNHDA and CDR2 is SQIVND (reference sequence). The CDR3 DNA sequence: TGTGCCAGTAGTACAGGGGGCTGGTCGATGCAGCCCCAGCATTTT. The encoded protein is CASSTGGWSMQPQHF.

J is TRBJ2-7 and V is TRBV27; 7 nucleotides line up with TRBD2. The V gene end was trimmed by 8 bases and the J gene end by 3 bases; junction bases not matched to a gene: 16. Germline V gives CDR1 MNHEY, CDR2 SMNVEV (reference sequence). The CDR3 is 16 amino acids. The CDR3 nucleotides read TGTGCCAGCCCTTCGGGCGGCGGGAGAGGCCACTACGAGCAGTACTTC. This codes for CASPSGGGRGHYEQYF.

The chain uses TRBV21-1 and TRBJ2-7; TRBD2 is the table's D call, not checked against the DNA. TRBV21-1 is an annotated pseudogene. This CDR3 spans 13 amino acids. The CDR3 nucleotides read TGTGCCAGCAGCAGGACCGGAGGTCTCGAGCAGTACTTC. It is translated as CASSRTGGLEQYF.

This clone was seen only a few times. CDR3 amino acids: CSGQGNTEAFF. The CDR3 coding sequence is TGCAGCGGACAGGGGAACACTGAAGCTTTCTTT. The chain couples TRBV20-1 to TRBJ1-1; 8 nucleotides agree with TRBD1. CDR1 and CDR2 from the germline V gene are DFQATT and SNEGSKA (reference sequence). The length of the CDR3 is 11 residues.

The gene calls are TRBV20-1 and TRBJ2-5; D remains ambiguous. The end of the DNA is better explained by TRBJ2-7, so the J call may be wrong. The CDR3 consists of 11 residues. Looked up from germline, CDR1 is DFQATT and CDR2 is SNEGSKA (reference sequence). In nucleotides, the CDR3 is TGCAGTGCTAGATTGGGCGACGAGCAGTACTTC. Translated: CSARLGDEQYF.

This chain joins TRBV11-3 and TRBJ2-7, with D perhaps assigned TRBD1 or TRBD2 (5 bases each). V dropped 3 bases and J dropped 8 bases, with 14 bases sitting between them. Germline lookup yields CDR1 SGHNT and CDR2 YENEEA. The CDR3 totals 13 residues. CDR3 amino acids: CASSLTPTGQQYF. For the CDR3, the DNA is TGTGCCAGCAGCTTGACCCCAACGGGGCAGCAGTACTTC.

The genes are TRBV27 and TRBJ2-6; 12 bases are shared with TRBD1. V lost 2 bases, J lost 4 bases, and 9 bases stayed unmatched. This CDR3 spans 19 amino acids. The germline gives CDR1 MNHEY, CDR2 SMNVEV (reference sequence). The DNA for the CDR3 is TGTGCCAGCAGTTTAGTAAAGGGACAGGGGGCGGCAGGGGCCAACGTCCTGACTTTC. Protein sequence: CASSLVKGQGAAGANVLTF.

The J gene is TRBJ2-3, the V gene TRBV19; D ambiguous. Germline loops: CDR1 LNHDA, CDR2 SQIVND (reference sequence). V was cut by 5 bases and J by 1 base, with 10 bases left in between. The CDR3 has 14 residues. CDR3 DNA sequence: TGTGCCAGTAGTTCTCGGACGGGCACAGATACGCAGTATTTT. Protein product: CASSSRTGTDTQYF.

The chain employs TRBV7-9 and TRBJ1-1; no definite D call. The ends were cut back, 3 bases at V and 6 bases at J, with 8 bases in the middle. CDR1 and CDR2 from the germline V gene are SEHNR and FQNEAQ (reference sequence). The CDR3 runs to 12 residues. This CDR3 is CASSLVEAEAFF. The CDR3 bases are TGTGCCAGCAGCTTGGTTGAGGCTGAAGCTTTCTTT. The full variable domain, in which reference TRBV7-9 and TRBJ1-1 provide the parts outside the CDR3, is DTGVSQNPRHKITKRGQNVTFRCDPISEHNRLYWYRQTLGQGPEFLTYFQNEAQLEKSRLLSDRFSAERPKGSFSTLEIQRTEQGDSAMYLCASSLVEAEAFFGQGTRLTVV.

The CDR3 coding sequence is TGTGCCAGTAGCCAACCAGCCGGACAGAACTATGGCTACACCTTC. Its translation: CASSQPAGQNYGYTF. The chain is built from TRBV19 and TRBJ1-2; the D gene is possibly TRBD1 (6 bases). CDR3 length: 15 residues. CDR1 and CDR2 from the germline V gene are LNHDA and SQIVND (reference sequence). V shed 6 bases and J shed 2 bases, with 16 bases lying between them.

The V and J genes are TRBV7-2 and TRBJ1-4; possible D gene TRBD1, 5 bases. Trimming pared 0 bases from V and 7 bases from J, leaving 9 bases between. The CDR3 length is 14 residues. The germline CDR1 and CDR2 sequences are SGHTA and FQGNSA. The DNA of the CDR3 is TGTGCCAGCAGCTTAGCGGGGGGTACTGAAAAACTGTTTTTT. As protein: CASSLAGGTEKLFF.

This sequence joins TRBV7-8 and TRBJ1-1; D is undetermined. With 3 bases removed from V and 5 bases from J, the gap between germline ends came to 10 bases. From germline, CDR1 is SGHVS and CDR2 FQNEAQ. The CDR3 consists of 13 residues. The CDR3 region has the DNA TGTGCCAGCAGCTTCCGGATGGGGACTGAAGCTTTCTTT. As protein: CASSFRMGTEAFF.

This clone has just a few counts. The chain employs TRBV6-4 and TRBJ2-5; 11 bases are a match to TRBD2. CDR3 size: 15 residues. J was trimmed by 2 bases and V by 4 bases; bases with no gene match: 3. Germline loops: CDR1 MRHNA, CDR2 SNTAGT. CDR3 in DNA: TGTGCCAGCAGTGGGACTAGCGGGCCTCAAGAGACCCAGTACTTC. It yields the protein CASSGTSGPQETQYF.

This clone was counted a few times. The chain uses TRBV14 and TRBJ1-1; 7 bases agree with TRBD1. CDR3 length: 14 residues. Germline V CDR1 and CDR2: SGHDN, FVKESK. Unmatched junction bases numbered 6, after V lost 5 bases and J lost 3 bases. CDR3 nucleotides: TGTGCCAGCAGCACAGGGGTAGCGTACACTGAAGCTTTCTTT. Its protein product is CASSTGVAYTEAFF. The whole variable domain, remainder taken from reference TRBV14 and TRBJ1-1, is EAGVTQFPSHSVIEKGQTVTLRCDPISGHDNLYWYRRVMGKEIKFLLHFVKESKQDESGMPNNRFLAERTGGTYSTLKVQPAELEDSGVYFCASSTGVAYTEAFFGQGTRLTVV.

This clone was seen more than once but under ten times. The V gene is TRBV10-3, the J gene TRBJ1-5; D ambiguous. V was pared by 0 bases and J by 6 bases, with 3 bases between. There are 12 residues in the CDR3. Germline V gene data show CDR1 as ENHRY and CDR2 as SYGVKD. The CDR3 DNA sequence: TGTGCCATCAGTGAGTCGATTCAGCCCCAGCATTTT. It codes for CAISESIQPQHF.

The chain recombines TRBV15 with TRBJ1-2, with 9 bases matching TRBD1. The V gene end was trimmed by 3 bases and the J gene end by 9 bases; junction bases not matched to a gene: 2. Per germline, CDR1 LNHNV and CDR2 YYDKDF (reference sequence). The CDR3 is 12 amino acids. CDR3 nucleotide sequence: TGTGCCACCAGCAGGGACAGGGGTAGCTACACCTTC. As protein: CATSRDRGSYTF.

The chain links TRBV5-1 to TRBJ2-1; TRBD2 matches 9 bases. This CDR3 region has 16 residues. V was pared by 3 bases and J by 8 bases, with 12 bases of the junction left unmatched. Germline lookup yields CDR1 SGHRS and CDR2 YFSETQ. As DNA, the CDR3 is TGCGCCAGCAGCTGGGCTGTAGCGGGAGAGTTCCATGAGCAGTTCTTC. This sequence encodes CASSWAVAGEFHEQFF.

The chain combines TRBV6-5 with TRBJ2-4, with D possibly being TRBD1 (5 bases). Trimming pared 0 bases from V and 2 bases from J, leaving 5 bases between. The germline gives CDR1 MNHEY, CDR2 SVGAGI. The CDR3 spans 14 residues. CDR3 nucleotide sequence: TGTGCCAGCAGTTACTCGGGGCCCAAAAACATTCAGTACTTC. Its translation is CASSYSGPKNIQYF.

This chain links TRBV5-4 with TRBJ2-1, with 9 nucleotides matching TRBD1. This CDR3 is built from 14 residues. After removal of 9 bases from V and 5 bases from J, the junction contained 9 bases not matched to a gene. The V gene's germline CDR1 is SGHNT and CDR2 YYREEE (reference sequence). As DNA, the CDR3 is TGTGCCACCCACAGGACAGGGGCAAACAATGAGCAGTTCTTC. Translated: CATHRTGANNEQFF.

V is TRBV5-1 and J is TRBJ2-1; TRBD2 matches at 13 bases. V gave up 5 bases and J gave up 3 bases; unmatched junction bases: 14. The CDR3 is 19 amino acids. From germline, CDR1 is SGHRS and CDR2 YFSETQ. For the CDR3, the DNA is TGCGCCAGCAGGTCGGGACTAGCGGGATCGGCGCGCTTCTACAATGAGCAGTTCTTC. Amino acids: CASRSGLAGSARFYNEQFF.

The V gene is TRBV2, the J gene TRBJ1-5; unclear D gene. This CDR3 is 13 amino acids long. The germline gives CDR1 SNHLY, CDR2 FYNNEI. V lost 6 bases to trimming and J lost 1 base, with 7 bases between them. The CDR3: CASSPQSNQPQHF. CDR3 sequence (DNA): TGTGCCAGCAGCCCGCAAAGCAATCAGCCCCAGCATTTT.

DNA for the CDR3: TGTGCCAGCAGCTTAACGGCGGTCCACACAGATACGCAGTATTTT. Residues: CASSLTAVHTDTQYF. This chain connects TRBV7-3 to TRBJ2-3; D unclear. The germline V and J ends were trimmed by 0 bases and 2 bases, with 9 bases remaining between them. Germline CDR1 reads SGHTA; CDR2 reads FQGTGA. The length of the CDR3 is 15 residues. Drawing the rest from reference TRBV7-3 and TRBJ2-3, the complete variable domain is GAGVSQTPSNKVTEKGKYVELRCDPISGHTALYWYRQSLGQGPEFLIYFQGTGAADDSGLPNDRFFAVRPEGSVSTLKIQRTERGDSAVYLCASSLTAVHTDTQYFGPGTRLTVL.

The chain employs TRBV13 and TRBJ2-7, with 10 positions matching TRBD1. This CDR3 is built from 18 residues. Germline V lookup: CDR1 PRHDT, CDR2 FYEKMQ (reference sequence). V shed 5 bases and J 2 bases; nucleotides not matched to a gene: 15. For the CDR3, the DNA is TGTGCCAGCAGCAAAGCGTGGGACAGGGGAGTTCTTACCTACGAGCAGTACTTC. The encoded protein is CASSKAWDRGVLTYEQYF.

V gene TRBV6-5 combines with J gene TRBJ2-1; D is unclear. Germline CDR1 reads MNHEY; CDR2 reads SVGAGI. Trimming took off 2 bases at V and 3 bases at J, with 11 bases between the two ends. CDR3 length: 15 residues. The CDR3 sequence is CASSYGSWGYNEQFF. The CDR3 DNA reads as TGTGCCAGCAGTTACGGGTCGTGGGGCTACAATGAGCAGTTCTTC.

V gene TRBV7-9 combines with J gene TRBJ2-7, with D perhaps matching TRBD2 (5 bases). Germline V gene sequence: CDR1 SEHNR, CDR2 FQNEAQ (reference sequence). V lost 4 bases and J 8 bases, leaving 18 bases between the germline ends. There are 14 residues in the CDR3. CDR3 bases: TGTGCCAGCAGCTCCCAATCGGGAATCTCCAAGCAGTACTTC. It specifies CASSSQSGISKQYF.